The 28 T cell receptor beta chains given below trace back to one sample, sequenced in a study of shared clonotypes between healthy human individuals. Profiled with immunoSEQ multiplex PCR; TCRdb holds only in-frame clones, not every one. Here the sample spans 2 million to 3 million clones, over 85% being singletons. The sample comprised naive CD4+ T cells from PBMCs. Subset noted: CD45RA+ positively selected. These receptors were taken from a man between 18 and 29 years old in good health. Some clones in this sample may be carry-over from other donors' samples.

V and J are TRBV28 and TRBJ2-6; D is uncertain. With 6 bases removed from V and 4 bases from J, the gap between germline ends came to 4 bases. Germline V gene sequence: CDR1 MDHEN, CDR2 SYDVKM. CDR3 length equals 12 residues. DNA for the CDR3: TGTGCCAGCAGGGGAGGGGCCAACGTCCTGACTTTC. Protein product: CASRGGANVLTF.

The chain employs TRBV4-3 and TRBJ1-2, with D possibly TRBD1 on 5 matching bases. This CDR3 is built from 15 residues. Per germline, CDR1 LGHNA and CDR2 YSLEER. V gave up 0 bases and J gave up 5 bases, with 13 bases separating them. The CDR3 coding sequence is TGCGCCAGCAGCCAAGATGCCAATGGGGGGTATGGCTACACCTTC. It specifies CASSQDANGGYGYTF.

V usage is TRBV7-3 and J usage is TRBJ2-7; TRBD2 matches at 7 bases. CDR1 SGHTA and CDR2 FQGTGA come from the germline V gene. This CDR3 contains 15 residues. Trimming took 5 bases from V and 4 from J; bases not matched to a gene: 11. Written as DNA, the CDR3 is TGTGCCAGCAGCGCCCGCCCCGGACTAGTTTACGAGCAGTACTTC. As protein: CASSARPGLVYEQYF.

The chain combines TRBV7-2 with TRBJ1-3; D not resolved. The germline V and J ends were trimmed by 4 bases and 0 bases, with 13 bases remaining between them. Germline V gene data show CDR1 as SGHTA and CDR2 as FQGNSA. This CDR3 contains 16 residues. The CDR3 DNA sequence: TGTGCCAGCAGCTCGAGACCGCCCTCCTCTGGAAACACCATATATTTT. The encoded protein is CASSSRPPSSGNTIYF.

CDR3 nucleotides: TGTGCCAGCAAACTAGCGGGAGAGTGGTACGAGCAGTACTTC. This sequence encodes CASKLAGEWYEQYF. J is TRBJ2-7 and V is TRBV2; 11 bases fit TRBD2. The CDR3 has 14 residues. CDR1 is SNHLY and CDR2 is FYNNEI in the germline V gene. The ends lost 7 bases at V and 4 bases at J; junction bases unmatched: 6.

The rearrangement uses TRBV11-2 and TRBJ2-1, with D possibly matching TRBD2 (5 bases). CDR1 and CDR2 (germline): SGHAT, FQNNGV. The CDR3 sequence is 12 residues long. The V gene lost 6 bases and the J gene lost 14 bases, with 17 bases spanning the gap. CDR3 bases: TGTGCCAGCAGTCCCGGTGGTATTAGCGAGTTCTTC. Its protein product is CASSPGGISEFF.

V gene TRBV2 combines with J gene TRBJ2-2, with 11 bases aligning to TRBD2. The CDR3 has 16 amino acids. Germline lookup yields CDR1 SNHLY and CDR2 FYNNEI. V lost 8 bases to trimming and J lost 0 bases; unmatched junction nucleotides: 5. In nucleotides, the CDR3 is TGTGCCAGCGGAAGACTAGCGGGGACGAACACCGGGGAGCTGTTTTTT. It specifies CASGRLAGTNTGELFF.

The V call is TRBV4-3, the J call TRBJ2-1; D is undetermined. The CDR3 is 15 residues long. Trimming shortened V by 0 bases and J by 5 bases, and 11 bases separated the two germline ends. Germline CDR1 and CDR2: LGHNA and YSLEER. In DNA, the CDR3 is TGCGCCAGCAGCCAAGAAAAAGGGCGGAACAATGAGCAGTTCTTC. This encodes CASSQEKGRNNEQFF.

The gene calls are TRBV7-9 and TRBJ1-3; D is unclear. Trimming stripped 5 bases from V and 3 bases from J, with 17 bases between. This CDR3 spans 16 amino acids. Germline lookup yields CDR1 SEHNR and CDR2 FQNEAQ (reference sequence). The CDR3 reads CASSHHRTDLGNTIYF. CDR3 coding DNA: TGTGCCAGCAGCCATCATAGGACGGATCTTGGAAACACCATATATTTT.

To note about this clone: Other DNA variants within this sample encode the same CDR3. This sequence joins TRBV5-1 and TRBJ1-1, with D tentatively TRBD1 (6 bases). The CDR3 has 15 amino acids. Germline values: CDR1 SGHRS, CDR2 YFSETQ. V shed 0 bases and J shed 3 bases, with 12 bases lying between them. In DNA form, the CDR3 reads TGCGCCAGCAGCTTGGCAGGGGCGGGGGACACTGAAGCTTTCTTT. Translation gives CASSLAGAGDTEAFF. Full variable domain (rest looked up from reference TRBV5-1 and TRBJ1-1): KAGVTQTPRYLIKTRGQQVTLSCSPISGHRSVSWYQQTPGQGLQFLFEYFSETQRNKGNFPGRFSGRQFSNSRSEMNVSTLELGDSALYLCASSLAGAGDTEAFFGQGTRLTVV.

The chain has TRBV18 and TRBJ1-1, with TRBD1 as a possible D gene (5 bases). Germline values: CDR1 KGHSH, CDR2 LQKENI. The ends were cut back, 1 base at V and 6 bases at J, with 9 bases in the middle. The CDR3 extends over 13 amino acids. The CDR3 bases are TGTGCCAGCTCACCACGGGGGAAGGCTGAAGCTTTCTTT. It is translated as CASSPRGKAEAFF.

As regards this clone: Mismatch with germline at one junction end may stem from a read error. CDR3 sequence (DNA): TGTGCCAGCAGTCAGAGTACGGCTAGCGTGGATATGGTCTTC. Translating gives CASSQSTASVDMVF. The V call is TRBV4-2, the J call TRBJ2-1; maybe TRBD2 (6 bases). CDR3 size: 14 residues. The germline CDR1 and CDR2 sequences are LGHNA and YNFKEQ.

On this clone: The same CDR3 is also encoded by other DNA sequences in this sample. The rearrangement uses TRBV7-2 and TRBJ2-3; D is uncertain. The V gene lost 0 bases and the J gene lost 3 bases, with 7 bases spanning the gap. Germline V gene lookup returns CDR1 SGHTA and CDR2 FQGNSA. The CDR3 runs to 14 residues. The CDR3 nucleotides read TGTGCCAGCAGCTTAGCGGGATTGACAGATACGCAGTATTTT. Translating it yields CASSLAGLTDTQYF. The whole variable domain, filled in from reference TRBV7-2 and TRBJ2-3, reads GAGVSQSPSNKVTEKGKDVELRCDPISGHTALYWYRQSLGQGLEFLIYFQGNSAPDKSGLPSDRFSAERTGGSVSTLTIQRTQQEDSAVYLCASSLAGLTDTQYFGPGTRLTVL.

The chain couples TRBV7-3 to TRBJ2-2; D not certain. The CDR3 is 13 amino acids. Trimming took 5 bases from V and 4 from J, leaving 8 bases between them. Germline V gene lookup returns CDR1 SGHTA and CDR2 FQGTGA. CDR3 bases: TGTGCCAGCAGCGGATCCGGCACCGGGGAGCTGTTTTTT. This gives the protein CASSGSGTGELFF.

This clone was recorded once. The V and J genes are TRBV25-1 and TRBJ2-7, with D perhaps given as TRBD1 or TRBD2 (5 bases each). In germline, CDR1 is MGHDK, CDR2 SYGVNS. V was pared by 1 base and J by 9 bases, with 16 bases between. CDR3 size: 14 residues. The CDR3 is CASSESGTAPRQYF. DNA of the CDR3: TGTGCCAGCAGTGAATCCGGGACCGCCCCAAGGCAGTACTTC.

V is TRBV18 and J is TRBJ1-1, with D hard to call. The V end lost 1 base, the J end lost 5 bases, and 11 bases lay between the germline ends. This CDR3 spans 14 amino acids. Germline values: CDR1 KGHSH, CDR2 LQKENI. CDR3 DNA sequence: TGTGCCAGCTCACCACTGGGGTCCGATACTGAAGCTTTCTTT. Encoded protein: CASSPLGSDTEAFF.

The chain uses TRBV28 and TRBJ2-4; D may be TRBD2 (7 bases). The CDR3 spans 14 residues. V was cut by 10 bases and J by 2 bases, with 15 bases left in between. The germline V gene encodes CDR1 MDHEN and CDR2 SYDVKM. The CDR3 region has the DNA TGTGCCACCTGGGGGGGCTTAACCAAAAACATTCAGTACTTC. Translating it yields CATWGGLTKNIQYF.

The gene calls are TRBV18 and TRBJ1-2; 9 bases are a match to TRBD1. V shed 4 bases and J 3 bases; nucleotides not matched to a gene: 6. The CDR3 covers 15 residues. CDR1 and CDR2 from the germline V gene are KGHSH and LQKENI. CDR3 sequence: CASSLTGGVDYGYTF. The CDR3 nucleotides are TGTGCCAGCTCACTCACAGGGGGCGTTGACTATGGCTACACCTTC.

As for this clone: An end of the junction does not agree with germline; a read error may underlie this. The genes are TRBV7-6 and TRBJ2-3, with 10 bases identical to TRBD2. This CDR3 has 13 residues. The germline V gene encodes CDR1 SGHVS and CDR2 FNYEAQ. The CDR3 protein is CASSRLTSGDFDF. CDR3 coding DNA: TGTGCCAGCAGCCGCCTAACTAGCGGGGATTTCGATTTT.

CDR3 protein: CASSYVNQPQHF. CDR3 sequence (DNA): TGTGCCAGTAGTTACGTCAATCAGCCCCAGCATTTT. The chain recombines TRBV19 with TRBJ1-5; D is unresolved. Looked up from germline, CDR1 is LNHDA and CDR2 is SQIVND (reference sequence). With 5 bases removed from V and 3 bases from J, the gap between germline ends came to 5 bases. The CDR3 extends over 12 amino acids.

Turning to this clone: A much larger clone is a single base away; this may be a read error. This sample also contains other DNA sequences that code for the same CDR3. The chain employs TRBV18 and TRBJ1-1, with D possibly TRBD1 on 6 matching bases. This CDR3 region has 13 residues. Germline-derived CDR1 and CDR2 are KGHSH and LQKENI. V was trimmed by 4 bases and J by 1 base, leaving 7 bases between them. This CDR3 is CASSLDRNTEAFF. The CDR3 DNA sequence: TGTGCCAGCTCACTGGACAGGAACACTGAAGCTTTCTTT.

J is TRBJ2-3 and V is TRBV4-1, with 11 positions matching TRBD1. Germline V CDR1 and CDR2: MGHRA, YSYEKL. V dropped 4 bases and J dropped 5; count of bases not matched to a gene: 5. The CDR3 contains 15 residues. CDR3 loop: CASSPWTGGIDTQYF. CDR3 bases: TGCGCCAGCAGCCCCTGGACAGGGGGCATAGATACGCAGTATTTT.

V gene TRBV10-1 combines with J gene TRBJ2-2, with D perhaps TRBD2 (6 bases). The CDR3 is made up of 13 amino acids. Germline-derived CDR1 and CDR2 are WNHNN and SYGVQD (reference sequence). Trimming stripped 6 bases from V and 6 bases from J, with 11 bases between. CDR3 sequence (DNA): TGCGCCAGCAGGATGAGGGAGGCCGGGGAGCTGTTTTTT. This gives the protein CASRMREAGELFF.

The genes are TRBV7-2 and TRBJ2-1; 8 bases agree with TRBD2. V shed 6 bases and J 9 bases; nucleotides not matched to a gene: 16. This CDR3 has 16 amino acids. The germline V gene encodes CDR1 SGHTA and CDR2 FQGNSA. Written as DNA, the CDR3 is TGTGCCAGCAGTCTAAGGAGGGCTAGCGGGCCGGGTGAGCAGTTCTTC. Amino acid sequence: CASSLRRASGPGEQFF.

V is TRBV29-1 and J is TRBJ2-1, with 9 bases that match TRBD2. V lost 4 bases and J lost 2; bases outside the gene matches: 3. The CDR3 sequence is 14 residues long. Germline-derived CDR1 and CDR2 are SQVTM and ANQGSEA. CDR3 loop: CSVGPSGTYNEQFF. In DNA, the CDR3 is TGCAGCGTTGGACCTAGCGGGACCTACAATGAGCAGTTCTTC.

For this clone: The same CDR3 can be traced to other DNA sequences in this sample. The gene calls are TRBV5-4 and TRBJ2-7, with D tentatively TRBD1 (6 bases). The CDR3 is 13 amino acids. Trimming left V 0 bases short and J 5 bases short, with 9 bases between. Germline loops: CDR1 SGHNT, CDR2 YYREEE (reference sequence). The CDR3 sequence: CASSLDRVNEQYF. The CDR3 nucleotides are TGTGCCAGCAGCTTGGACAGGGTGAACGAGCAGTACTTC.

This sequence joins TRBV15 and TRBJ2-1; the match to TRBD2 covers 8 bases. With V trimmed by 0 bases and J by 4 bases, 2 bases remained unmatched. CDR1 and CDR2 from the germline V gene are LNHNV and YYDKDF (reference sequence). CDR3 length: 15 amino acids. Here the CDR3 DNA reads TGTGCCACCAGCAGAGACGGGAGGGCGTACAATGAGCAGTTCTTC. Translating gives CATSRDGRAYNEQFF.

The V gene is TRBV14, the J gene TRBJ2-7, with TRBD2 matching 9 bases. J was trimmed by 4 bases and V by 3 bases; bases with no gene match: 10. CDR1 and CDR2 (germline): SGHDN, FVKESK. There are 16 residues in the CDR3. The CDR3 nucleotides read TGTGCCAGCAGCCACACCCGCGGACTAGCGCGGTACGAGCAGTACTTC. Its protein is CASSHTRGLARYEQYF. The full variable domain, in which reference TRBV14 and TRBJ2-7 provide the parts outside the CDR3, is EAGVTQFPSHSVIEKGQTVTLRCDPISGHDNLYWYRRVMGKEIKFLLHFVKESKQDESGMPNNRFLAERTGGTYSTLKVQPAELEDSGVYFCASSHTRGLARYEQYFGPGTRLTVT.